The T cell receptor (beta chain) described here comes from a study of cytomegalovirus exposure and HLA in healthy donors. PCR was performed using 60 Vbeta and 13 Jbeta primers. The protocol was immunoSEQ multiplex PCR, while the TCRdb copy is restricted to in-frame clones and leaves out a portion. The sample yields 200,000 to 250,000 clones, 85% to 90% seen once. Study-wide results and limits: Whilst most TCR sequences proved rare, a subset of public TCRs occurred across many donors. The classifier was said to identify cytomegalovirus status with high specificity and sensitivity.

CDR1 SGHVS and CDR2 FNYEAQ come from the germline V gene. The V gene end was trimmed by 5 bases and the J gene end by 5 bases; junction bases not matched to a gene: 10. The CDR3 spans 17 residues. For this clone: The antigen remains unidentified.

Sequencing was performed on PBMCs. The gene calls are TRBV7-6 and TRBJ2-2; TRBD2 aligns across 11 bases. The source of this sequence is a woman aged 18-29 years in good health and CMV-seronegative. The CDR3 reads CASSLSGRARGTGELFF. DNA for the CDR3: TGTGCCAGCAGCCTTAGCGGGAGGGCCCGAGGAACCGGGGAGCTGTTTTTT.